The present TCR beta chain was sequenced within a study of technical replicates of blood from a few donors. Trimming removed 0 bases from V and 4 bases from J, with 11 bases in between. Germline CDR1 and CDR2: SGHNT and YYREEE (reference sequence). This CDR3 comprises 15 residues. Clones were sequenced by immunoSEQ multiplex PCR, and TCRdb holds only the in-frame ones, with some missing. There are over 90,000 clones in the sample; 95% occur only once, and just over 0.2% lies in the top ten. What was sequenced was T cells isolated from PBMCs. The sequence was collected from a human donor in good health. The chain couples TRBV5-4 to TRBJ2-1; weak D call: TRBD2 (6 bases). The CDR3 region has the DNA TGTGCCAGCAGCTTGGGTAGCGGCTCATACAATGAGCAGTTCTTC. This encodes CASSLGSGSYNEQFF.